A selection of T cell receptor beta chains follows, all from one sample in a study of regulatory T cells in long-lasting Graves disease. In TCRdb, the multiplex PCR reads were re-called with MiXCR into one record per CDR3 protein. The sample includes about 320,000 distinct CDR3 sequences, more than 15% of them seen just once. The sample consisted of peripheral blood mononuclear cells (PBMCs), taken at new diagnosis, from a patient treated with antithyroid drugs. The receptors stem from a female donor with Graves disease. The CDR3 runs from the conserved cysteine through the conserved F or W. The order of the fields is V gene, J gene, clone size, D gene, CDR3 protein, CDR3 DNA. D genes are given only for firm matches. The listing skips clone size in some rows; elsewhere it reads once, few, many or a size class.

TRBV15	TRBJ2-5	many	-	CATSREPSTQETQYF	TGTGCCACCAGCAGAGAGCCCAGTACTCAAGAGACCCAGTACTTC
TRBV12-3/TRBV12-4	TRBJ2-2	many	-	CASSLALPGRGRVGELFF	TGTGCCAGCAGTTTAGCGCTCCCGGGCAGGGGCAGGGTCGGGGAGCTGTTTTTT
TRBV12-3/TRBV12-4	TRBJ2-2	many	-	CASSPHQNTGELFF	TGTGCCAGCAGTCCTCACCAGAACACCGGGGAGCTGTTTTTT
TRBV6-1	TRBJ2-3	many	TRBD2	CASNPSGRGDTQYF	TGTGCCAGCAACCCCAGCGGGAGGGGAGATACGCAGTATTTT
TRBV6-1	TRBJ2-2	many	TRBD2	CASSPSGSNTGELFF	TGTGCCAGCAGCCCTAGCGGGAGTAACACCGGGGAGCTGTTTTTT
TRBV28	TRBJ1-1	many	-	CASQGIYREGAFF	TGTGCCAGCCAAGGTATCTATCGGGAGGGGGCTTTCTTT
TRBV20-1	TRBJ2-7	many	-	CSAREFEGVPYEQYF	TGCAGTGCTAGAGAGTTCGAAGGAGTACCCTACGAGCAGTACTTC
TRBV19	TRBJ2-1	many	-	CASSILASPNEQFF	TGTGCCAGTAGTATTCTAGCGAGTCCCAATGAGCAGTTCTTC
TRBV28	TRBJ2-7	-	-	CASTSTGNYYEQYF	TGTGCCAGCACCTCGACGGGAAATTACTACGAGCAGTACTTC
TRBV2	TRBJ1-1	few	-	CASMWSRGNTEAFF	TGTGCCAGCATGTGGAGTAGGGGGAACACTGAAGCTTTCTTT
TRBV12-3/TRBV12-4	TRBJ2-3	many	-	CASSFRQGTDTQYF	TGTGCCAGCAGTTTCCGACAGGGCACAGATACGCAGTATTTT
TRBV11-3	TRBJ1-2	many	-	CASREPGGNGYTF	TGTGCCAGCAGGGAACCGGGGGGGAATGGCTACACCTTC
TRBV6-2/TRBV6-3	TRBJ2-5	few	-	CASSTRGDETQYF	TGTGCCAGCAGTACCCGGGGCGATGAGACCCAGTACTTC
TRBV7-9	TRBJ2-2	many	-	CASSLGTANTGELFF	TGTGCCAGCAGCTTAGGGACAGCGAACACCGGGGAGCTGTTTTTT
TRBV5-1	TRBJ2-5	few	-	CASTLVGETQYF	TGCGCCAGCACCCTGGTCGGGGAGACCCAGTACTTC
TRBV28	TRBJ1-1	many	-	CASGWVNTEAFF	TGTGCCAGCGGGTGGGTGAACACTGAAGCTTTCTTT
TRBV14	TRBJ2-1	many	TRBD2	CASSQGLAGDYEQFF	TGTGCCAGCAGCCAAGGACTAGCGGGAGACTATGAGCAGTTCTTC
TRBV19	TRBJ2-2	-	-	CASSIEQSTGELFF	TGTGCCAGTAGTATAGAACAGTCCACCGGGGAGCTGTTTTTT
TRBV13	TRBJ2-5	-	TRBD2	CASSAAGLAVIQETQYF	TGTGCCAGCAGCGCAGCTGGACTAGCGGTTATTCAAGAGACCCAGTACTTC
TRBV12-3/TRBV12-4	TRBJ2-1	many	-	CASSLRDFGAWFF	TGTGCCAGCAGTTTAAGGGACTTCGGAGCGTGGTTCTTC
TRBV20-1	TRBJ2-7	few	TRBD1	CSALGQGYSNEQYF	TGCAGTGCATTGGGACAGGGGTATTCCAACGAGCAGTACTTC
TRBV7-9	TRBJ2-2	-	TRBD1	CASSFPGQGAGWNTGELFF	TGTGCCAGCAGCTTCCCGGGACAGGGGGCAGGGTGGAACACCGGGGAGCTGTTTTTT
TRBV6-5	TRBJ1-1	many	-	CASSYPFDRNTEAFF	TGTGCCAGCAGTTATCCCTTTGACAGAAACACTGAAGCTTTCTTT
TRBV20-1	TRBJ2-5	many	-	CSASGEQETQYF	TGCAGTGCTAGCGGGGAACAAGAGACCCAGTACTTC
TRBV6-2/TRBV6-3	TRBJ1-4	many	TRBD1	CASSKSGGGGGEKLFF	TGTGCCAGCAGTAAAAGCGGAGGAGGGGGCGGTGAAAAACTGTTTTTT
TRBV7-9	TRBJ2-7	-	TRBD1	CASSLGDRPAEQYF	TGTGCCAGCAGCTTAGGGGACAGGCCGGCTGAGCAGTACTTC